These T cell receptor beta chains were read from a single sample in a study of memory CD4+ T cells and cytomegalovirus serostatus. The table came from immunoSEQ multiplex PCR; TCRdb's copy has only in-frame clones and leaves some out. The sample shows tens of thousands of clones, around four fifths of them seen only once. Sequencing was carried out using memory CD4+ T cells from blood. Receptors originate from an adult in good health and CMV-seropositive. Both conserved end residues are part of each CDR3. Each record gives: CDR3 length, V gene, clone size, J gene, D gene, CDR3 DNA, CDR3 protein. D genes are given only for firm matches. Clone size is shown for a subset of rows, as once, few, many or a class of expanded clone.

15	TRBV15	-	TRBJ1-4	-	TGTGCCACCAGCAGAGCCGGGTCCTGGGAGGAAAAACTGTTTTTT	CATSRAGSWEEKLFF
14	TRBV11-2	-	TRBJ1-1	-	TGTGCCAGCAGCTTCTCAAATCTTAACACTGAAGCTTTCTTT	CASSFSNLNTEAFF
14	TRBV11-1	-	TRBJ2-3	TRBD2	TGTGCCAGCAGCCCAACCGGGGGGGCGAGGACGCAGTATTTT	CASSPTGGARTQYF
13	TRBV5-6	-	TRBJ1-2	-	TGTGCCAGCAGTTGGGAGCGGGCCCCTCTCCACACCTTC	CASSWERAPLHTF
11	TRBV7-9	once	TRBJ2-3	-	TGTGCCAGCAGCTCGGCTGATACGCAGTATTTT	CASSSADTQYF
13	TRBV6-4	few	TRBJ2-3	TRBD2	TGTGCCAGCAGTGAACTAGCGGGGGCGGCGCAGTATTTT	CASSELAGAAQYF
13	TRBV7-9	-	TRBJ2-4	-	TGTGCCAGCAGCCCTCGGGAGTTAAACATTCAGTACTTC	CASSPRELNIQYF
15	TRBV27	-	TRBJ1-6	-	TGTGCCAGCAGTTTATCCGGCTCCTATAATTCACCCCTCCACTTT	CASSLSGSYNSPLHF
20	TRBV6-4	-	TRBJ2-1	TRBD2	TGTGCCAGCAGTCCCGGGACTAGCGGGGAACCACCGCAATCCTACAATGAGCAGTTCTTC	CASSPGTSGEPPQSYNEQFF
14	TRBV11-2	-	TRBJ1-4	TRBD1	TGTGCCAGCAGCCGGGGACAGCTCAATGAAAAACTGTTTTTT	CASSRGQLNEKLFF
14	TRBV28	-	TRBJ1-2	TRBD1	TGTGCCAGCATTACGTCAGGGGGCAGGGGCGGCTACACCTTC	CASITSGGRGGYTF
13	TRBV7-2	-	TRBJ2-7	-	TGTGCCAGCAGCTCCCTGGAAAGGTCCGAGCAGTACTTC	CASSSLERSEQYF
13	TRBV11-2	-	TRBJ1-1	-	TGTGCCAGCAGCTTAGATCGGGGGCAGAAAGCTTTCTTT	CASSLDRGQKAFF
16	TRBV4-3	-	TRBJ1-4	-	TGCGCCAGCAGCCATATCGGGGGGCAACCTCCCGAAAAACTGTTTTTT	CASSHIGGQPPEKLFF
16	TRBV28	-	TRBJ1-1	-	TGTGCCAGCAGTTTATCACCTATCAGGGGGAACACTGAAGCTTTCTTT	CASSLSPIRGNTEAFF
18	TRBV7-6	-	TRBJ2-5	TRBD2	TGTGCCAGCAGCTTAGGGTATCCGGCTAGCGGGGGGGTAGAGACCCAGTACTTC	CASSLGYPASGGVETQYF
13	TRBV6-5	-	TRBJ1-4	-	TGTGCCAGCAGTCGGGGAGTGGGAGAAAAACTGTTTTTT	CASSRGVGEKLFF
13	TRBV5-4	-	TRBJ2-1	-	TGTGCCAGCAGATCTGATCTAGGTCATGAGCAGTTCTTC	CASRSDLGHEQFF
14	TRBV5-5	-	TRBJ1-2	-	TGTGCCAGCAGCCCAGGGCTAGTCTCGTATGGCTACACCTTC	CASSPGLVSYGYTF
13	TRBV6-1	few	TRBJ1-5	-	TGTGCCAGCGATCTGAATAGCAATCAGCCCCAGCATTTT	CASDLNSNQPQHF
12	TRBV27	-	TRBJ1-2	-	TGTGCCAGCGGAGAAGGTTACTATGGCTACACCTTC	CASGEGYYGYTF
13	TRBV4-2	-	TRBJ1-4	-	TGTGCCAGCAGCCAAGAGAGAGGCGAAAAACTGTTTTTT	CASSQERGEKLFF